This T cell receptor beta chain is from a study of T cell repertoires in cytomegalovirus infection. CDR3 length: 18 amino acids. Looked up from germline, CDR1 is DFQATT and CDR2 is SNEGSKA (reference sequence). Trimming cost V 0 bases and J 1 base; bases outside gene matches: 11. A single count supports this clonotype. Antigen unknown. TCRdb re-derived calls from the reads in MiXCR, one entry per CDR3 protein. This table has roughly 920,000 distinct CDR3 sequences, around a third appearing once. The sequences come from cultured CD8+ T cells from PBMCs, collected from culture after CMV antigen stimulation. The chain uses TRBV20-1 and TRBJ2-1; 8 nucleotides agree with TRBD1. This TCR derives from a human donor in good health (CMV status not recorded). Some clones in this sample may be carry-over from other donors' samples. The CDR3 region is CSARDLETGALSYNEQFF. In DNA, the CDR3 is TGCAGTGCTAGAGATCTAGAGACAGGGGCTTTGTCCTACAATGAGCAGTTCTTC.